Below are 24 T cell receptor beta chains sequenced from a single sample in a study of blood T cell repertoires in COVID-19. Sequencing used immunoSEQ multiplex PCR; TCRdb keeps in-frame clones, though not all of them. The sample lists about 170,000 clones; around 82% were seen once. The sequenced material came from peripheral blood. All receptors come from a man in his late teens or twenties with active or convalescent COVID-19.

V and J are TRBV19 and TRBJ2-1; D remains ambiguous. The CDR3 is 13 residues long. Germline-derived CDR1 and CDR2 are LNHDA and SQIVND (reference sequence). Trimming removed 1 base at V and 6 bases at J, with 7 bases between. CDR3 amino acids: CASSIGAPNEQFF. The CDR3 DNA follows: TGTGCCAGTAGTATAGGGGCACCCAATGAGCAGTTCTTC.

The CDR3: CASSAYLSSYNSPLHF. The CDR3 DNA sequence: TGTGCCAGCAGCGCATATCTGAGCTCCTATAATTCACCCCTCCACTTT. The genes are TRBV28 and TRBJ1-6; D gene ambiguous. The CDR3 sequence is 16 residues long. Germline CDR1 MDHEN, CDR2 SYDVKM. The V and J ends lost 6 bases and 0 bases respectively, with 12 bases between them.

This chain uses TRBV28 with TRBJ2-3; tentatively, D is TRBD2 (6 bases). CDR3 length: 15 amino acids. Trimming pared 4 bases from V and 2 bases from J, leaving 13 bases between. Per germline, CDR1 MDHEN and CDR2 SYDVKM. Written as DNA, the CDR3 is TGTGCCAGCAGTTACGACACGGACTACACAGATACGCAGTATTTT. Its translation: CASSYDTDYTDTQYF. Looking up the rest from reference TRBV28 and TRBJ2-3 gives the full variable domain: DVKVTQSSRYLVKRTGEKVFLECVQDMDHENMFWYRQDPGLGLRLIYFSYDVKMKEKGDIPEGYSVSREKKERFSLILESASTNQTSMYLCASSYDTDYTDTQYFGPGTRLTVL.

This clone was found once. The chain uses TRBV19 and TRBJ2-3, with 9 bases that match TRBD1. There are 14 residues in the CDR3. Germline V lookup: CDR1 LNHDA, CDR2 SQIVND (reference sequence). The V and J ends lost 5 bases and 3 bases, in that order; junction bases with no gene match: 3. The DNA for the CDR3 is TGTGCCAGTAGTGTCGGACAGGGGACAGATACGCAGTATTTT. This codes for CASSVGQGTDTQYF.

This clone has just a few counts. The rearrangement uses TRBV3-1 (or the pseudogene TRBV3-2) and TRBJ2-5; D is possibly TRBD2 (5 bases). Germline assignment: CDR1 LGHDT and CDR2 YNNKEL (reference sequence). Trimming removed 6 bases from V and 1 base from J, with 6 bases in between. This CDR3 is built from 12 residues. The CDR3 spells CASRDSQETQYF. CDR3 coding DNA: TGTGCCAGCAGGGACTCCCAAGAGACCCAGTACTTC.

The chain recombines TRBV7-9 with TRBJ1-2; 7 bases are a match to TRBD1. Germline V gives CDR1 SEHNR, CDR2 FQNEAQ (reference sequence). After removal of 1 base from V and 6 bases from J, the junction contained 8 bases not matched to a gene. The CDR3 is 15 amino acids. CDR3 in DNA: TGTGCCAGCAGCTTAGATTCACAGGGGTTCCATGGCTACACCTTC. It codes for CASSLDSQGFHGYTF.

The rearrangement uses TRBV19 and TRBJ1-5, with 7 positions matching TRBD1. This CDR3 has 13 residues. Germline CDR1 is LNHDA and CDR2 is SQIVND (reference sequence). Unmatched junction bases numbered 5, after V lost 10 bases and J lost 2 bases. Here the CDR3 DNA reads TGTGCCACAACCGACAGGGGCAATCAGCCCCAGCATTTT. Amino acid sequence: CATTDRGNQPQHF. The full variable domain, rest sourced from reference TRBV19 and TRBJ1-5, is DGGITQSPKYLFRKEGQNVTLSCEQNLNHDAMYWYRQDPGQGLRLIYYSQIVNDFQKGDIAEGYSVSREKKESFPLTVTSAQKNPTAFYLCATTDRGNQPQHFGDGTRLSIL.

The chain joins TRBV5-1 to TRBJ2-5; 9 nucleotides align to TRBD1. Germline lookup yields CDR1 SGHRS and CDR2 YFSETQ. This CDR3 contains 15 residues. Germline trimming cut 2 bases from V and 5 bases from J; bases unmatched to any gene: 7. The CDR3 here is CASSFNTGGRETQYF. The CDR3, as DNA: TGCGCCAGCAGCTTTAACACAGGGGGCCGGGAGACCCAGTACTTC.

The V gene is TRBV19, the J gene TRBJ2-1, with 7 positions matching TRBD1. The CDR3 length is 13 residues. V shed 6 bases and J 6 bases; nucleotides not matched to a gene: 5. Looked up from germline, CDR1 is LNHDA and CDR2 is SQIVND (reference sequence). CDR3 loop: CASRETGRNEQFF. CDR3 sequence (DNA): TGTGCCAGTAGGGAGACAGGGCGCAATGAGCAGTTCTTC. The whole variable domain, remainder taken from reference TRBV19 and TRBJ2-1, is DGGITQSPKYLFRKEGQNVTLSCEQNLNHDAMYWYRQDPGQGLRLIYYSQIVNDFQKGDIAEGYSVSREKKESFPLTVTSAQKNPTAFYLCASRETGRNEQFFGPGTRLTVL.

The rearrangement joins TRBV6-6 to TRBJ2-1; the match to TRBD2 covers 11 bases. The CDR3 extends over 15 amino acids. V dropped 7 bases and J dropped 9; count of bases not matched to a gene: 11. Germline V CDR1 and CDR2: MNHNY, SVGAGI (reference sequence). CDR3 DNA: TGTGCCAGCACTTTAACTAGCGGGAGTTTCAGTGAGCAGTTCTTC. As protein: CASTLTSGSFSEQFF.

This rearrangement joins TRBV5-1 to TRBJ2-3; 16 bases agree with TRBD2. The CDR3 consists of 16 residues. V shed 4 bases, J shed 4 bases, and the junction held 3 bases outside the gene matches. The germline V gene has CDR1 SGHRS and CDR2 YFSETQ. The CDR3 DNA reads as TGCGCCAGCAGCATCGGGACTAGCGGGGGGGCAGATACGCAGTATTTT. Its protein product is CASSIGTSGGADTQYF.

This chain joins TRBV12-5 and TRBJ2-5, with 13 bases identical to TRBD2. CDR3 length: 14 residues. Trimming removed 9 bases from V and 6 bases from J; junction bases left unmatched: 7. Germline lookup yields CDR1 LGHNT and CDR2 FRNRAP. The CDR3 reads CASRTSGSWQTQYF. The CDR3, as DNA: TGTGCTAGCCGGACTAGCGGGAGTTGGCAGACCCAGTACTTC.

The chain combines TRBV5-1 with TRBJ1-2; 9 bases map to TRBD1. Germline CDR1 SGHRS, CDR2 YFSETQ. CDR3 length equals 16 residues. Trimming took 4 bases from V and 8 from J; bases not matched to a gene: 15. The CDR3 protein is CASSPGGTGTDLGYTF. CDR3 bases: TGCGCCAGCAGCCCAGGAGGGACAGGGACCGACTTGGGCTACACCTTC.

The J gene is TRBJ1-6, the V gene TRBV2; no clear D gene. Trimming took off 6 bases at V and 7 bases at J, with 13 bases between the two ends. The germline gives CDR1 SNHLY, CDR2 FYNNEI. This CDR3 is built from 14 residues. Here the CDR3 DNA reads TGTGCCAGCAGGACCGGGATCCCGAATTCACCCCTCCACTTT. It codes for CASRTGIPNSPLHF.

The chain links TRBV6-1 to TRBJ1-6; D remains ambiguous. The germline CDR1 and CDR2 sequences are MNHNS and SASEGT. CDR3 length: 18 amino acids. Trimming removed 2 bases from V and 0 bases from J, with 14 bases in between. The CDR3, as DNA: TGTGCCAGCAGTGAAAGTTCGTATTCGAGCTCCTATAATTCACCCCTCCACTTT. Translated, it gives CASSESSYSSSYNSPLHF.

This clone appeared a few times. The J gene is TRBJ2-2, the V gene TRBV6-1, with 7 bases lining up with TRBD2. This CDR3 has 16 amino acids. Germline CDR1 and CDR2: MNHNS and SASEGT. Trimming removed 1 base from V and 1 base from J; junction bases left unmatched: 3. The CDR3: CASSEGWGGNTGELFF. In DNA, the CDR3 is TGTGCCAGCAGTGAAGGTTGGGGGGGGAACACCGGGGAGCTGTTTTTT.

The gene calls are TRBV6-5 and TRBJ1-6; D is unclear. The germline CDR1 and CDR2 sequences are MNHEY and SVGAGI. Trimming cost V 6 bases and J 7 bases, with 7 bases left between them. This CDR3 has 12 residues. The CDR3 loop is CASRLENSPLHF. The CDR3 DNA reads TGTGCCAGCAGACTGGAGAATTCACCCCTCCACTTT.

The genes are TRBV9 and TRBJ2-3; tentatively, D is TRBD2 (6 bases). Trimming took 0 bases from V and 0 from J, leaving 11 bases between them. The CDR3 is 16 amino acids. Germline CDR1 SGDLS, CDR2 YYNGEE. CDR3 sequence reads: CASSVALRGSTDTQYF. In DNA form, the CDR3 reads TGTGCCAGCAGCGTAGCTCTGCGGGGAAGCACAGATACGCAGTATTTT. The full variable domain, in which reference TRBV9 and TRBJ2-3 provide the parts outside the CDR3, is DSGVTQTPKHLITATGQRVTLRCSPRSGDLSVYWYQQSLDQGLQFLIQYYNGEERAKGNILERFSAQQFPDLHSELNLSSLELGDSALYFCASSVALRGSTDTQYFGPGTRLTVL.

The chain is built from TRBV4-2 and TRBJ1-4; TRBD1 agrees at 10 bases. V was clipped by 4 bases and J by 9 bases; unmatched bases: 8. The CDR3 consists of 15 residues. The germline V gene has CDR1 LGHNA and CDR2 YNFKEQ. The CDR3 reads CASSPSGTGEQKLFF. The DNA of the CDR3 is TGTGCCAGCAGCCCATCTGGGACAGGGGAACAAAAACTGTTTTTT.

The CDR3 DNA reads as TGTGCCAGCAGGGGACAGGGTCGGAACACTGAAGCTTTCTTT. This gives the protein CASRGQGRNTEAFF. This chain uses TRBV27 with TRBJ1-1, with 9 nucleotides matching TRBD1. The V segment lost 6 bases and the J segment 1 base; nucleotides outside the gene matches: 3. From germline, CDR1 is MNHEY and CDR2 SMNVEV (reference sequence). The CDR3 consists of 14 residues.

V is TRBV11-2 and J is TRBJ2-7; 7 bases are shared with TRBD1. The CDR3 length is 15 residues. CDR1 is SGHAT and CDR2 is FQNNGV in the germline V gene. With V trimmed by 5 bases and J by 4 bases, 11 bases remained unmatched. The CDR3 nucleotides read TGTGCCAGCAGCATCCTGGGACAGAAGCTTTACGAGCAGTACTTC. Translating it yields CASSILGQKLYEQYF.

The V call is TRBV3-1 (or the pseudogene TRBV3-2), the J call TRBJ2-5; D gene ambiguous. The V gene lost 0 bases and the J gene lost 7 bases, with 12 bases spanning the gap. The length of the CDR3 is 14 residues. Germline CDR1 LGHDT, CDR2 YNNKEL (reference sequence). Here the CDR3 DNA reads TGTGCCAGCAGCCAAGATCTAGACCGCGGGACCCAGTACTTC. The encoded protein is CASSQDLDRGTQYF.

The chain uses TRBV6-5 and TRBJ2-2, with 8 bases lining up with TRBD1. Unmatched junction bases numbered 8, after V lost 9 bases and J lost 5 bases. This CDR3 has 14 residues. From germline, CDR1 is MNHEY and CDR2 SVGAGI. This CDR3 is CASFQGAGTGELFF. CDR3 DNA sequence: TGTGCCAGTTTTCAGGGGGCCGGGACCGGGGAGCTGTTTTTT.

J is TRBJ2-7 and V is TRBV9, with 8 bases identical to TRBD2. The germline gives CDR1 SGDLS, CDR2 YYNGEE. The CDR3 has 15 residues. After removal of 0 bases from V and 3 bases from J, the junction contained 5 bases not matched to a gene. Here the CDR3 DNA reads TGTGCCAGCAGCGTAGAGCCGGGGGGGAACTACGAGCAGTACTTC. Its protein product is CASSVEPGGNYEQYF.